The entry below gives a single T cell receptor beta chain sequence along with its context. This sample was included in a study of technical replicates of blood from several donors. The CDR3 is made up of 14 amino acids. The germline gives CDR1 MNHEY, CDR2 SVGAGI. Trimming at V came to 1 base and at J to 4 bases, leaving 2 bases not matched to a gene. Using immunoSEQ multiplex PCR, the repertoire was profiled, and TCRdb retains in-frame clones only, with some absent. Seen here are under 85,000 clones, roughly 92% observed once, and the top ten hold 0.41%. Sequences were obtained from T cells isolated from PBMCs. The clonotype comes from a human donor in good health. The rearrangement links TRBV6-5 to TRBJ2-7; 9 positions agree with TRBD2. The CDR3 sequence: CASSYLAGAYEQYF. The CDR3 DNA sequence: TGTGCCAGCAGTTACTTAGCGGGAGCGTACGAGCAGTACTTC.